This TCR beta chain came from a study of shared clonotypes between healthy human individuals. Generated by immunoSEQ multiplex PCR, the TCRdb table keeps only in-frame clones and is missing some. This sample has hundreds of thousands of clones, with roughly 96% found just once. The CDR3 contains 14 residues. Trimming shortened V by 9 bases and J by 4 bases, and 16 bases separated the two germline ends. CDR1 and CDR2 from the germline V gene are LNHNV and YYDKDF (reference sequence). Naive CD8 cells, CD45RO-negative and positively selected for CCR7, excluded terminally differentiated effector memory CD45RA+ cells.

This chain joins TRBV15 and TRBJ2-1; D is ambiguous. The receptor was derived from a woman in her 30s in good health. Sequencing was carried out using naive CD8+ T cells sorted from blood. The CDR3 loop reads CATTMGSTYNEQFF. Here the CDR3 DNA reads TGTGCCACTACCATGGGTTCGACTTACAATGAGCAGTTCTTC.